The TCR beta chain under discussion was sequenced for a study of blood T cell repertoires in COVID-19. About the study: From the United States, Italy and Spain came samples of acute and convalescent COVID-19. PBMCs, B-cell-depleted T cells, or T cells provided the cDNA or gDNA that made up the material.

The germline V gene encodes CDR1 MDHEN and CDR2 SYDVKM. V shed 8 bases and J 5 bases; nucleotides not matched to a gene: 8. The CDR3 covers 15 residues. Original processing methods: Amplification from reference gene primers served as the basis for estimated nucleated cell counts. Method: immunoSEQ multiplex PCR; TCRdb's copy keeps in-frame clones and lacks some. V and J calls and clone size are given by that table; D and trimming were obtained from the DNA. The data hold roughly 380,000 clones, with 85% observed a single time. V usage is TRBV28 and J usage is TRBJ2-1; 11 nucleotides align to TRBD2. The sample comprised peripheral blood. The TCR comes from a woman in her late teens or twenties with acute or convalescent COVID-19. This CDR3 reads CASLPPGLADNEQFF. For the CDR3, the DNA is TGTGCCAGCCTTCCTCCGGGACTAGCGGACAATGAGCAGTTCTTC.